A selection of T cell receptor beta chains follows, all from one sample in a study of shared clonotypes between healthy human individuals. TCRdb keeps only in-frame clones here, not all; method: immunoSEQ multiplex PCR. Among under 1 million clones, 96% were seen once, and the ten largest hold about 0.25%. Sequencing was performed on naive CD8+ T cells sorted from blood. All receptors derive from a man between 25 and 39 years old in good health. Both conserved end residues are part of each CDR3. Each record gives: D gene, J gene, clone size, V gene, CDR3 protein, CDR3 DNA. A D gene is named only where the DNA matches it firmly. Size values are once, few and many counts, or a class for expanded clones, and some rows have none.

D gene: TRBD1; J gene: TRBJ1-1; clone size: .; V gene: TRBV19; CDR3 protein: CASSPLPGQPVGAFF; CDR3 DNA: TGTGCCAGTAGTCCGCTGCCGGGACAGCCTGTTGGGGCTTTCTTT
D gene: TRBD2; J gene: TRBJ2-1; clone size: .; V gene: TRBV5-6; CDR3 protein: CASSFGLAGGTREQFF; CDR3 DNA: TGTGCCAGCAGCTTCGGGCTAGCGGGGGGGACGAGGGAGCAGTTCTTC
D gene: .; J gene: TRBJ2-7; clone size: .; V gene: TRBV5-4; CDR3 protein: CASSLIAARGEQYF; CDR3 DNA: TGTGCCAGCAGCTTGATCGCGGCCCGGGGCGAGCAGTACTTC
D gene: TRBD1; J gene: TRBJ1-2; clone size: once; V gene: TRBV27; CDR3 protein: CASSLSSQGAYGYTF; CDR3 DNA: TGTGCCAGCAGTTTATCGTCGCAGGGGGCGTATGGCTACACCTTC
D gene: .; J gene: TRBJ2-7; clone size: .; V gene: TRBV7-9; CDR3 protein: CASSPWGAGDVSSYEQYF; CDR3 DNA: TGTGCCAGCAGCCCGTGGGGGGCGGGCGACGTTAGCTCCTACGAGCAGTACTTC
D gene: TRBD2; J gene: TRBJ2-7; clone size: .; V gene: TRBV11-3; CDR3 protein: CASSLGGGSYEQYF; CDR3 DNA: TGTGCCAGCAGCTTAGGGGGGGGATCCTACGAGCAGTACTTC
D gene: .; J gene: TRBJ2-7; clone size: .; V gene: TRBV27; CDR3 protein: CASSLGFEVSYEQYF; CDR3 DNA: TGTGCCAGCAGTTTAGGGTTTGAGGTCTCCTACGAGCAGTACTTC
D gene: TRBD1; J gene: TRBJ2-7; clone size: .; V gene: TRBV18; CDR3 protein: CASSRDRGNGGYEQYF; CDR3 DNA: TGTGCCAGCTCGCGGGACAGGGGTAACGGGGGCTACGAGCAGTACTTC
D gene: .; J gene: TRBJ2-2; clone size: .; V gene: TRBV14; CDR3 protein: CASSISGELFF; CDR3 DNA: TGTGCCAGCAGTATAAGCGGGGAGCTGTTTTTT
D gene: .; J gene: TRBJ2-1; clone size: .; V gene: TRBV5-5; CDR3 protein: CASSFRDWLGNEQFF; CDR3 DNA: TGTGCCAGCAGCTTCAGGGATTGGCTTGGCAATGAGCAGTTCTTC
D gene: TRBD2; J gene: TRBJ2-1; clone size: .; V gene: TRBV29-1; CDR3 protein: CSVPVGLAGGPGNEQFF; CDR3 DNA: TGCAGCGTTCCCGTTGGACTAGCGGGAGGGCCTGGCAATGAGCAGTTCTTC
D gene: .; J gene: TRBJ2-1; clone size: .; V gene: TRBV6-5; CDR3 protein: CASSSWQSSSYNEQFF; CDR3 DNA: TGTGCCAGCAGTTCCTGGCAATCCAGCTCCTACAATGAGCAGTTCTTC
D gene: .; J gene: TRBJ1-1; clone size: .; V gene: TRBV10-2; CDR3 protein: CASSEAGLGTEAFF; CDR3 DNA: TGCGCCAGCAGTGAGGCAGGGCTGGGGACTGAAGCTTTCTTT
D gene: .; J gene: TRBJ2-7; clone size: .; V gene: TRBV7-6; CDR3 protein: CASSLAVSTEQYF; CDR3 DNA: TGTGCCAGCAGCTTAGCGGTCTCTACCGAGCAGTACTTC
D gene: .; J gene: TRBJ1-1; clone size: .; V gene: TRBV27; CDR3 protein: CASSFWADTEAFF; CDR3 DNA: TGTGCCAGCAGTTTCTGGGCAGACACTGAAGCTTTCTTT
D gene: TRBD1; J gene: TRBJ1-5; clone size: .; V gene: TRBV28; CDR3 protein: CASSFRDRGLNQPQHF; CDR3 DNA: TGTGCCAGCAGTTTCAGGGACAGGGGGCTCAATCAGCCCCAGCATTTT
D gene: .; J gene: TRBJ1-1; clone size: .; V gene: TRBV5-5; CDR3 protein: CASSSVRNTEAFF; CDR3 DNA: TGTGCCAGCAGCTCCGTCAGGAACACTGAAGCTTTCTTT
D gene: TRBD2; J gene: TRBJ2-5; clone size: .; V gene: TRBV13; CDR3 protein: CASRDRREVQETQYF; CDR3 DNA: TGTGCCAGCAGAGACCGGCGGGAGGTGCAAGAGACCCAGTACTTC
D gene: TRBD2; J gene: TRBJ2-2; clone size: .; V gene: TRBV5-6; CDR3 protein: CASSLGLAGTLAGELFF; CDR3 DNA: TGTGCCAGCAGCTTGGGCCTAGCGGGGACCTTGGCCGGGGAGCTGTTTTTT
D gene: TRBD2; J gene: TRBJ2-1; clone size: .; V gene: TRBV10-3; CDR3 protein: CAISESDLAGGTYNEQFF; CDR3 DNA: TGTGCCATCAGTGAGTCAGACCTAGCGGGAGGGACCTACAATGAGCAGTTCTTC
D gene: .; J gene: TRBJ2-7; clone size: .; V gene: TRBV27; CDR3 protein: CASRGGGSYEQYF; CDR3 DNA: TGTGCCAGCCGCGGGGGCGGGAGCTACGAGCAGTACTTC
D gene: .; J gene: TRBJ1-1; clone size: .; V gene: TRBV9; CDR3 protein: CASSLTGFTEAFF; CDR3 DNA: TGTGCCAGCAGCTTAACAGGGTTCACTGAAGCTTTCTTT
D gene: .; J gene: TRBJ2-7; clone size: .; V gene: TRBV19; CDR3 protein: CASSMGPEYEQYF; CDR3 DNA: TGTGCCAGTAGTATGGGGCCGGAATACGAGCAGTACTTC
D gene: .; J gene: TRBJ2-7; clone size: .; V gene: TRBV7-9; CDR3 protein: CASPLLRQTSLYEQYF; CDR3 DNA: TGTGCCAGCCCCCTGTTAAGACAGACTAGTTTATACGAGCAGTACTTC
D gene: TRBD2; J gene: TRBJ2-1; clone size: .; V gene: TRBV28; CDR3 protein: CASCERGPYNEQFF; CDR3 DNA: TGTGCCAGCTGTGAGCGGGGCCCCTACAATGAGCAGTTCTTC
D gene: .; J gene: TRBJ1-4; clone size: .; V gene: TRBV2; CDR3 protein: CASLRSTNEKLFF; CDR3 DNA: TGTGCCAGCCTCCGAAGCACTAATGAAAAACTGTTTTTT
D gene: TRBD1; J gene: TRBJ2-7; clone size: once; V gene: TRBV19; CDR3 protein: CASSYGQGVGEQYF; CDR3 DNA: TGTGCCAGTAGTTACGGTCAGGGGGTAGGCGAGCAGTACTTC
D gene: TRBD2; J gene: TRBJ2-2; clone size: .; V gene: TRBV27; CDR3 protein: CASSLGLAGGTGELFF; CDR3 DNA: TGTGCCAGCAGTTTAGGACTAGCGGGGGGCACCGGGGAGCTGTTTTTT
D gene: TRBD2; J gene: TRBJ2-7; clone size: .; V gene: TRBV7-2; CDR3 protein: CASSLAGGPEQYF; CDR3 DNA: TGTGCCAGCAGCTTAGCGGGAGGGCCCGAGCAGTACTTC
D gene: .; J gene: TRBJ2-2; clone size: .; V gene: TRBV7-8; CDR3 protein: CASSLAEGRGELFF; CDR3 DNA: TGTGCCAGCAGCTTAGCTGAGGGGCGCGGGGAGCTGTTTTTT
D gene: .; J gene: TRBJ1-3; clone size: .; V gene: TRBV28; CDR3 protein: CASSLGSSSGNTIYF; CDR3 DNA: TGTGCCAGCAGCCTGGGTTCGAGCTCTGGAAACACCATATATTTT
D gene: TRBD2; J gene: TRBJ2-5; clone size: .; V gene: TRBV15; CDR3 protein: CATSSTSGRFGETQYF; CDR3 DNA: TGTGCCACCAGCTCGACTAGCGGGAGGTTTGGAGAGACCCAGTACTTC
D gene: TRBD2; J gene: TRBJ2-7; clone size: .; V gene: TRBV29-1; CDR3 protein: CSVAGLDYEQYF; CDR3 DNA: TGCAGCGTTGCTGGACTAGACTACGAGCAGTACTTC
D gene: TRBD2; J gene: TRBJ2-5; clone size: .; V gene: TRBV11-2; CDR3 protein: CASSLEAGGETQYF; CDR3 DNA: TGTGCCAGCAGCTTAGAGGCGGGAGGAGAGACCCAGTACTTC
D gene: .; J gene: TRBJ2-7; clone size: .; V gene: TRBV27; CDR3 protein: CASSFGTDYEQYF; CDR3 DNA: TGTGCCAGCAGTTTCGGTACCGACTACGAGCAGTACTTC
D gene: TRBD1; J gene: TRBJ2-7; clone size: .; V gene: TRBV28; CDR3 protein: CASSVDRGLRSYEQYF; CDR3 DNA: TGTGCCAGCAGTGTTGACAGGGGGCTGAGGTCCTACGAGCAGTACTTC
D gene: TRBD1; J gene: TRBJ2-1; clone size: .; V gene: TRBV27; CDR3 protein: CASSLSKTGVRFF; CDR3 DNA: TGTGCCAGCAGTTTATCTAAGACAGGGGTAAGGTTCTTC
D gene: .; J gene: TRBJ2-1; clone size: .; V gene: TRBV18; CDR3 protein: CASFTGPSDTYNEQFF; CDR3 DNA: TGTGCCAGCTTCACCGGCCCTAGCGACACCTACAATGAGCAGTTCTTC
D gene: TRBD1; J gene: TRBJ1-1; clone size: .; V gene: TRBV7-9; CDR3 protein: CASSLTGGNTEAFF; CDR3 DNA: TGTGCCAGCAGCTTGACAGGGGGAAACACTGAAGCTTTCTTT
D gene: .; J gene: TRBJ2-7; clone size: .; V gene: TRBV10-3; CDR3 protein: CAIRNSDEQYF; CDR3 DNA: TGTGCCATCAGAAACTCCGACGAGCAGTACTTC
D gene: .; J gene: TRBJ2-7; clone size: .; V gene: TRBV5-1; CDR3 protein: CASRLQGIDEQYF; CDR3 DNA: TGCGCCAGCAGGCTACAGGGAATCGACGAGCAGTACTTC
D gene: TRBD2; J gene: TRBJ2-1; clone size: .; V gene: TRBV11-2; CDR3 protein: CASRLLAGGYNEQFF; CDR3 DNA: TGTGCCAGCAGGTTACTAGCGGGAGGTTACAATGAGCAGTTCTTC
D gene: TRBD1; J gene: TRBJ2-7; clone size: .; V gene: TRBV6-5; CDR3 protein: CASNTGTGTYEQYF; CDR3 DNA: TGTGCCAGCAACACCGGGACAGGTACCTACGAGCAGTACTTC
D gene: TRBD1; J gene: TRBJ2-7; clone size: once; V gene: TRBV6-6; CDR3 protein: CASRLKQGDEQYF; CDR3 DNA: TGTGCCAGCAGACTAAAACAGGGGGACGAGCAGTACTTC
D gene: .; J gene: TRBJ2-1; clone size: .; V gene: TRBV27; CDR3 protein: CASSLSWGSYNEQFF; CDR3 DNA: TGTGCCAGCAGTTTATCGTGGGGTTCCTACAATGAGCAGTTCTTC
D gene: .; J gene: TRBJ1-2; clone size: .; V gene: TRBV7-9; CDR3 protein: CASSLPGVRDYGYTF; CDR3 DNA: TGTGCCAGCAGCTTACCAGGAGTGAGGGATTATGGCTACACCTTC
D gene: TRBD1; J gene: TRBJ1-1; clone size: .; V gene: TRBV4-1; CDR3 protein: CASSQGGFTGGYMNTEAFF; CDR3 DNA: TGCGCCAGCAGCCAAGGGGGTTTCACAGGGGGTTACATGAACACTGAAGCTTTCTTT
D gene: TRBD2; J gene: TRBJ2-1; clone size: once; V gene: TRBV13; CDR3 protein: CASSFGLAGEASTNEQFF; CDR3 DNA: TGTGCCAGCAGCTTCGGACTAGCGGGAGAGGCGAGTACCAATGAGCAGTTCTTC
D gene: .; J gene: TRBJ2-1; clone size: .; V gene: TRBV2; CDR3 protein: CASSRTEAYNEQFF; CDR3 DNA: TGTGCCAGCAGCCGGACTGAGGCCTACAATGAGCAGTTCTTC
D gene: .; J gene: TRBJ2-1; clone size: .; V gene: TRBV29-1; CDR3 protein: CSVDYGSSYNEQFF; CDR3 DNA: TGCAGCGTTGATTACGGAAGCTCCTACAATGAGCAGTTCTTC
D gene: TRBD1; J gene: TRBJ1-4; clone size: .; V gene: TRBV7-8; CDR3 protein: CASSLAPGQGPTNEKLFF; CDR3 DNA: TGTGCCAGCAGCTTAGCTCCGGGACAGGGACCAACTAATGAAAAACTGTTTTTT
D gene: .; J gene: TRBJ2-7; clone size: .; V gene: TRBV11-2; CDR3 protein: CASSATSSRIYEQYF; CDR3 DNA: TGTGCCAGCAGCGCCACGTCCTCGAGAATCTACGAGCAGTACTTC
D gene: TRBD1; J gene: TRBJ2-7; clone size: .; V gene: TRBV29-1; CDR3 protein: CSVSTGPSYEQYF; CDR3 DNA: TGCAGCGTTTCGACAGGGCCATCCTACGAGCAGTACTTC
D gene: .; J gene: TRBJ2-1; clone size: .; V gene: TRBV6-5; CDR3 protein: CASSGGLAAYNEQFF; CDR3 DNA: TGTGCCAGCAGTGGGGGGCTAGCGGCCTACAATGAGCAGTTCTTC
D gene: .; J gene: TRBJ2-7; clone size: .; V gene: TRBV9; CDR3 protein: CASSLRDFEFLAF; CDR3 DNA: TGTGCCAGCAGCCTCCGGGACTTCGAGTTTTTGGCCTTC